Each of the 11 T cell receptor beta chains below was sequenced from the same sample in a study of blood T cell repertoires in COVID-19. Only in-frame clones appear in the TCRdb table, and some are missing; sequencing was by immunoSEQ multiplex PCR. Counted here are tens of thousands of clones, approximately 90% occurring once; the ten biggest clones make up around 8%. Sequencing was carried out using peripheral blood. All receptors come from a human donor with active COVID-19. The donor label of this sample is uncertain.

This chain joins TRBV5-5 and TRBJ1-3, with 7 nucleotides matching TRBD1. The CDR3 spans 16 residues. The V gene end was trimmed by 0 bases and the J gene end by 0 bases; junction bases not matched to a gene: 3. CDR1 and CDR2 (germline): SGHKS, YYEKEE (reference sequence). CDR3 in amino acids: CASSLGTGASGNTIYF. Here the CDR3 DNA reads TGTGCCAGCAGCTTGGGAACAGGGGCCTCTGGAAACACCATATATTTT.

The chain recombines TRBV11-2 with TRBJ2-2; D is perhaps TRBD1 (5 bases). Germline V gives CDR1 SGHAT, CDR2 FQNNGV. The CDR3 is 18 residues long. Trimming took off 1 base at V and 0 bases at J, with 15 bases between the two ends. The chain's CDR3 is CASSLGAGPTTNTGELFF. The CDR3, as DNA: TGTGCCAGCAGCTTAGGGGCAGGGCCGACGACGAACACCGGGGAGCTGTTTTTT.

This clone is a singleton in its sample. The V and J genes are TRBV28 and TRBJ2-7; possible D gene TRBD2, 6 bases. Germline V gene lookup returns CDR1 MDHEN and CDR2 SYDVKM. The CDR3 extends over 14 amino acids. V dropped 2 bases and J dropped 5 bases, with 13 bases sitting between them. The CDR3 region is CASSLAGILDEQYF. The DNA for the CDR3 is TGTGCCAGCAGTTTAGCGGGAATCTTGGACGAGCAGTACTTC.

The rearrangement uses TRBV6-1 and TRBJ2-1; D is undetermined. Germline V gene data show CDR1 as MNHNS and CDR2 as SASEGT. The V end was cut by 10 bases, the J end by 6 bases, with 16 bases between. The CDR3 consists of 13 residues. CDR3 nucleotides: TGTGCCACAGCAACAACAGCTGTCAATGAGCAGTTCTTC. It yields the protein CATATTAVNEQFF.

The chain carries TRBV10-1 and TRBJ2-7; possibly TRBD2 for D (6 bases). CDR3 length equals 12 residues. Germline-derived CDR1 and CDR2 are WNHNN and SYGVQD (reference sequence). The germline V and J ends were trimmed by 2 bases and 6 bases, with 8 bases remaining between them. CDR3 in amino acids: CASSEPGGEQYF. The CDR3 nucleotides are TGCGCCAGCAGTGAGCCCGGGGGCGAGCAGTACTTC.

The chain couples TRBV19 to TRBJ1-5; D not resolved. Looked up from germline, CDR1 is LNHDA and CDR2 is SQIVND (reference sequence). The V end was cut by 3 bases, the J end by 4 bases, with 4 bases between. The CDR3 loop spans 12 amino acids. The CDR3: CASSIGNQPQHF. The DNA of the CDR3 is TGTGCCAGTAGTATCGGTAATCAGCCCCAGCATTTT.

The V and J genes are TRBV7-9 and TRBJ2-1, with D possibly TRBD2 on 7 matching bases. This CDR3 region has 14 residues. V was pared by 5 bases and J by 5 bases, with 13 bases between. The germline V gene has CDR1 SEHNR and CDR2 FQNEAQ (reference sequence). This CDR3 reads CASSVRGADNEQFF. CDR3 nucleotide sequence: TGTGCCAGCAGCGTTCGGGGGGCCGACAATGAGCAGTTCTTC.

The genes are TRBV11-2 and TRBJ2-7; D is possibly TRBD2 (7 bases). The V gene lost 0 bases and the J gene lost 5 bases, with 14 bases spanning the gap. The CDR3 covers 15 residues. Germline V gene sequence: CDR1 SGHAT, CDR2 FQNNGV. The CDR3 is CASSLDQAGANEQYF. The CDR3, as DNA: TGTGCCAGCAGCTTAGATCAGGCGGGGGCTAACGAGCAGTACTTC.

The genes are TRBV24-1 and TRBJ2-7; 13 bases line up with TRBD2. The CDR3 consists of 16 residues. V shed 4 bases and J 2 bases; nucleotides not matched to a gene: 4. Germline values: CDR1 KGHDR, CDR2 SFDVKD. The CDR3: CATSEAGLAGTYEQYF. The CDR3 coding sequence is TGTGCCACCAGTGAAGCGGGACTAGCGGGGACCTACGAGCAGTACTTC.

This clone was seen only once. The chain employs TRBV11-3 and TRBJ2-7; D unclear. V was trimmed by 1 base and J by 3 bases, leaving 7 bases between them. Germline CDR1 and CDR2: SGHNT and YENEEA. There are 13 residues in the CDR3. The CDR3 sequence is CASSLARDYEQYF. CDR3 nucleotides: TGTGCCAGCAGCTTAGCCCGCGACTACGAGCAGTACTTC.

The chain employs TRBV12-5 and TRBJ2-2; no clear D gene. There are 17 residues in the CDR3. V was pared by 0 bases and J by 0 bases, with 11 bases between. The germline V gene encodes CDR1 LGHNT and CDR2 FRNRAP. For the CDR3, the DNA is TGTGCTAGTGGTTTGGTCCCAACACGGGCGAACACCGGGGAGCTGTTTTTT. It encodes CASGLVPTRANTGELFF.